What follows is one TCR beta chain and its context. The target of this receptor is not known. No base quality values were provided; no much bigger clone lies one nucleotide off. V is pruned by 3 bases and J by 3 bases, leaving 1 base of the junction without a gene match. According to the germline V gene (reference sequence), CDR1 reads SEHNR and CDR2 reads FQNEAQ. Counted from cysteine to phenylalanine, this CDR3 has 15 amino acids. Only the CDR3 DNA stays, 45 bases, in frame from base 1. The data derive from a study of siplizumab effects on memory and regulatory T cells (dated by TCRdb to the late 2010s). At the level of the whole study: The study looked at the effect of siplizumab, an anti-CD2 antibody, on alloreactive T-cell subsets in allogeneic mixed lymphocyte reactions made from human PBMCs. Broader findings and caveats from the paper: Sequences below about 10^-5 frequency were poorly captured, so only a minor fraction of alloreactive clones could be mapped to unstimulated subsets. Among mappable alloreactive CD4+ clones, an average Treg-derived fraction of around 71% was observed with siplizumab, compared with roughly 28% in control reactions. The suppressive function of proliferating Tregs from siplizumab cultures was not functionally confirmed. Siplizumab significantly lowered the cumulative frequency of alloreactive sequences that could be traced to unstimulated CD4+ memory T cells. Greater diversity appeared to be present in unstimulated naive T cells than in memory T cells, and a substantial contribution to the alloresponse seemed to be made by naive cells. About 75-96% of proliferating CD4+ or CD8+ clones could not be given a naive or memory phenotype.

The library was built by means of the immunoSEQ multiplex PCR assay. Each sample had some 10^5 TCR templates assayed by the deep sequencing platform. Genomic DNA extracted from sorted T cells was used for TCRbeta CDR3 sequencing. Turning to the authors' computational methods: Clonal analysis of TCRbeta CDR3 data was done in the R programming language. Comparing unstimulated samples against CFSE-low samples taken after the reaction was how alloreactive CD4+ and CD8+ clones were defined. Regulatory or non-regulatory origin was assigned to alloreactive CD4+ clones by matching of sequences to sorted unstimulated Treg and non-Treg repertoires. Here the immuneACCESS table is served through TCRdb, limited to in-frame sequences with V and J called. Missing clones are a known gap in these copies; in checked studies unresolved V genes cover under half, and the rest lacks a known reason. The V and J calls and clone size were taken over from that table, and D and trimming were inferred from the DNA. The sample table holds tens of thousands of clones, of which about 91% were seen once. The ten largest account for under 2% of the sample.

TCRbeta CDR3 sequencing was performed on sorted unstimulated T cells and on proliferating T cells recovered from mixed lymphocyte reactions. Fresh whole blood from nine to eleven HLA-typed healthy donors was used to isolate PBMCs. Unstimulated CD4+ regulatory T cells were FACS-sorted to map the origin of alloreactive clones. This receptor was identified in a human donor in good health. Sequencing was done on a sample of Tregs sorted from blood. This sequence uses TRBV7-9 and TRBJ2-2, with 10 junctional bases fitting TRBD2. The nucleotides read TGTGCCAGCAGCTTCGGGACTAGCGACACCGGGGAGCTGTTTTTT. This encodes CASSFGTSDTGELFF.